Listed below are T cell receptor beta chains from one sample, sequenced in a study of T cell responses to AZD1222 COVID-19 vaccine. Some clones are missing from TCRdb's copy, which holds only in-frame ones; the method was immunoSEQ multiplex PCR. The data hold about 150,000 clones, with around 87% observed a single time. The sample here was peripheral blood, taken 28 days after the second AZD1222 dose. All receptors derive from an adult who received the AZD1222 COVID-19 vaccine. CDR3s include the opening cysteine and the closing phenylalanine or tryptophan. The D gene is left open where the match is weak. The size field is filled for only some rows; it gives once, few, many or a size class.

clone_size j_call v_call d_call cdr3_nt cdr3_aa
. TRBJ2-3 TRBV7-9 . TGTGCCAGCAGCTTAGCCGGCGGGACGCAGTATTTT CASSLAGGTQYF
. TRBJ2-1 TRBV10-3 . TGTGCCATCAGTGAGTCGAGCGGAAGCTCCTACAATGAGCAGTTCTTC CAISESSGSSYNEQFF
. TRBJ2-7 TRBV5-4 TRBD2 TGTGCCAGCAGCCCGAGGACTAGCGGGACTTACGAGCAGTACTTC CASSPRTSGTYEQYF
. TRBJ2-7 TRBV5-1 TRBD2 TGCGCCAGCAGCTCTCAAGGGACTAGCGGGAGGCAGTGGAACGAGCAGTACTTC CASSSQGTSGRQWNEQYF
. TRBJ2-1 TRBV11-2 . TGTGCCAGCAGCTTAGAGGGATTTTATGGGCGGGGAAGCTCCTACAATGAGCAGTTCTTC CASSLEGFYGRGSSYNEQFF
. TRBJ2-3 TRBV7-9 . TGTGCCAGCAGCTTAGTGGGGACACATACGCAGTATTTT CASSLVGTHTQYF
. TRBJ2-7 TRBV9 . TGTGCCAGCAGCGTGGAAACTTCCTACGAGCAGTACTTC CASSVETSYEQYF
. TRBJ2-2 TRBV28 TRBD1 TGTGCCAGCAGTTTACGGGACAGGGTCGGGCCCGGGGAGCTGTTTTTT CASSLRDRVGPGELFF
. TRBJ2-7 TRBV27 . TGTGCCAGCAGTCCCCCCTACGAGCAGTACTTC CASSPPYEQYF
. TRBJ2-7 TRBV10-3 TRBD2 TGTGCCATCAGTCGACAGGGACTAGCACTCCCCGAGCAGTACTTC CAISRQGLALPEQYF
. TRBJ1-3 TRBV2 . TGTGCCAGCACCCTGGGATTAGAATCTGGAAACACCATATATTTT CASTLGLESGNTIYF
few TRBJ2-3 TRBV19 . TGTGCCAGTAGGATAGGACTCGGGAGCACAGATACGCAGTATTTT CASRIGLGSTDTQYF
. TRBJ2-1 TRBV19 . TGTGCCAGTAGTTCACGTCTAGGTGAGCAGTTCTTC CASSSRLGEQFF
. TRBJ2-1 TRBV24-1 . TGTGCCACCAGTGACCCCTTGGGAAGAACGCCCTACAATGAGCAGTTCTTC CATSDPLGRTPYNEQFF
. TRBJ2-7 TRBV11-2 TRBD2 TGTGCCAGCAGGTCTGTAGCGGGGAGGAGGTACTACGAGCAGTACTTC CASRSVAGRRYYEQYF
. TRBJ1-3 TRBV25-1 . TGTGCCAGCAGTACGAACGCTGGAAACACCATATATTTT CASSTNAGNTIYF
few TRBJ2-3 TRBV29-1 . TGCAGCGTTGACAGGGCTAGCACAGATACGCAGTATTTT CSVDRASTDTQYF
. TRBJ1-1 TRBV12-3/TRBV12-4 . TGTGCCAGCAGTTTAAGGGAGCCTGCTGAAGCTTTCTTT CASSLREPAEAFF
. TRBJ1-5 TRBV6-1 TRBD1 TGTGCCAGCAGTGAGACAGGGTACAATCAGCCCCAGCATTTT CASSETGYNQPQHF
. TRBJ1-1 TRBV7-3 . TGTGCCAGCAGCTCCGCGGACAGTATGAACACTGAAGCTTTCTTT CASSSADSMNTEAFF
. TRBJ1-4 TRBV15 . TGTGCCACCAGCAGAGATGTTTTCGGACAGCCGAGAAAACTGTTTTTT CATSRDVFGQPRKLFF
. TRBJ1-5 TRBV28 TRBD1 TGTGCCAGCAGTCTCGGACAGGTTTATCAGCCCCAGCATTTT CASSLGQVYQPQHF
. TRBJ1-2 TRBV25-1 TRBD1 TGTGCCAGCAGTGAGACAGGGCTGGACTATGGCTACACCTTC CASSETGLDYGYTF
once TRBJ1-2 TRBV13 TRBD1 TGTGCCAGCAGCTACCGACAGGGGACCAGCTATGGCTACACCTTC CASSYRQGTSYGYTF
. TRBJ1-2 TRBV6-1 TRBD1 TGTGCCAGCAGTGAAGGGGACAGGGGTCCCTACACCTTC CASSEGDRGPYTF
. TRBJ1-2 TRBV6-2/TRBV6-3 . TGTGCCAGCAGTTACGGCCAGGAGAAAGGCTACACCTTC CASSYGQEKGYTF
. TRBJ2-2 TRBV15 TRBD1 TGTGCCACCAGCAGAGAAGGGACAGTTAACACCGGGGAGCTGTTTTTT CATSREGTVNTGELFF
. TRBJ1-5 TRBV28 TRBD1 TGTGCCAGCAGGTCTACAGGGGGGGGTCAGCCCCAGCATTTT CASRSTGGGQPQHF
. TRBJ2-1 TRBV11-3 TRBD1 TGTGCCAGCAGCTTAGACGGGACAGATTACAATGAGCAGTTCTTC CASSLDGTDYNEQFF
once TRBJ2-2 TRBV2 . TGTGCCAGCAGCCCCACAGTGGTGGCCGGGGAGCTGTTTTTT CASSPTVVAGELFF
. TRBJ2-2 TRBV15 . TGTGCCACCAGCAGACCGACGGGAGCTCCCACCGGGGAGCTGTTTTTT CATSRPTGAPTGELFF
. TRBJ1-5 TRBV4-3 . TGCGCCAGCAGCCAAGCGGCAGGGGTGTCTTGGCCCCAGCATTTT CASSQAAGVSWPQHF
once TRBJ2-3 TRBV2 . TGTGCCAGCAGCGCAGGAGTACATCCTAGCACAGATACGCAGTATTTT CASSAGVHPSTDTQYF
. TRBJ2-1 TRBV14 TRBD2 TGTGCCAGCAGCCAAAATAGCGGGACTTTCAATGAGCAGTTCTTC CASSQNSGTFNEQFF
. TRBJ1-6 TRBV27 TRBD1 TGTGCCAGCAGGATGGACAGGGTGAATTCACCCCTCCACTTT CASRMDRVNSPLHF